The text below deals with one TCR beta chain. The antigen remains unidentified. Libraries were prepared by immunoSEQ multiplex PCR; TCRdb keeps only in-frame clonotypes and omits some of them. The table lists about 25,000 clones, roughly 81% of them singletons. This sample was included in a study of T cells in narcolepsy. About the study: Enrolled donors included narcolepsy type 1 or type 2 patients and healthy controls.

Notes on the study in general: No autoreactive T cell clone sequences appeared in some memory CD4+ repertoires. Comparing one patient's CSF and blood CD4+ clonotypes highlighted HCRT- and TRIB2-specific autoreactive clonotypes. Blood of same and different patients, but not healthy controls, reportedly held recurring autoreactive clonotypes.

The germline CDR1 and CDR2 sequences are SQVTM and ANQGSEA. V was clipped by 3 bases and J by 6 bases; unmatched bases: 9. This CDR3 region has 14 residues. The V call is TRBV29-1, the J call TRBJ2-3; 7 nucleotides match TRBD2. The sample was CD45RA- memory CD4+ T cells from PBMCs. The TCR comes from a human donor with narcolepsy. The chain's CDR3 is CSVDGGSRADTQYF. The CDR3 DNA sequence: TGCAGCGTTGATGGCGGGAGCCGCGCGGATACGCAGTATTTT.